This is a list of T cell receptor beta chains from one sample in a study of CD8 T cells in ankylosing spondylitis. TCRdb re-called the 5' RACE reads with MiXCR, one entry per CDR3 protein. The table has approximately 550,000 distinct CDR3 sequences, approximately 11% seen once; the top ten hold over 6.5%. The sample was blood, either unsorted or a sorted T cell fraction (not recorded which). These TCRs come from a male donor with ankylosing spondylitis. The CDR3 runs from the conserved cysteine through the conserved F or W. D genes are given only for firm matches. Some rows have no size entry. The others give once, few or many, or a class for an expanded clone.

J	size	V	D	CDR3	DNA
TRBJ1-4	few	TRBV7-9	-	CASSSFVLNEKLFF	TGTGCCAGCAGCTCCTTCGTCTTAAATGAAAAACTGTTTTTT
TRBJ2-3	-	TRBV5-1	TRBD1	CASSTKGQGQGTDTQYF	TGCGCCAGCAGCACAAAGGGACAGGGGCAAGGAACAGATACGCAGTATTTT
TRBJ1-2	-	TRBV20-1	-	CSALQVYGYTF	TGCAGTGCTCTACAGGTCTATGGCTACACCTTC
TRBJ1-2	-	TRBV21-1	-	CASSKRNRGTRYTF	TGTGCCAGCAGCAAACGCAACAGGGGGACCCGCTACACCTTC
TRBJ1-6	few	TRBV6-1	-	CASRAGEYDSPLHF	TGTGCCAGCAGAGCAGGGGAGTACGATTCACCCCTCCACTTT
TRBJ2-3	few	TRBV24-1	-	CATTSGTDTQYF	TGTGCCACTACTTCCGGCACAGATACGCAGTATTTT
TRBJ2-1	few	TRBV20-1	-	CSSRGLHSYNEQFF	TGCAGTTCCCGGGGGCTCCACTCCTACAATGAGCAGTTCTTC
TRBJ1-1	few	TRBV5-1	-	CASSLAGDFNTEAFF	TGCGCCAGCAGCTTGGCGGGGGACTTCAACACTGAAGCTTTCTTT
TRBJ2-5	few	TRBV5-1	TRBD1	CASSRDSLSDETQYF	TGCGCCAGCAGCCGGGACAGCTTATCCGACGAGACCCAGTACTTC
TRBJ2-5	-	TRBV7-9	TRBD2	CASSFLLAGYQETQYF	TGTGCCAGCAGCTTCCTTTTAGCGGGGTACCAAGAGACCCAGTACTTC
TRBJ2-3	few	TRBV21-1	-	CASSKGTSGSFVTDTQYF	TGTGCCAGCAGCAAAGGGACTAGCGGGAGCTTCGTCACAGATACGCAGTATTTT
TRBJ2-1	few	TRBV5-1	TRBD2	CASSSWLGGRGNEQFF	TGCGCCAGCAGCTCCTGGCTGGGCGGGAGGGGCAATGAGCAGTTCTTC
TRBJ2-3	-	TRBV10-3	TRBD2	CAISESQAGNVDTQYF	TGTGCCATCAGTGAGTCGCAAGCGGGGAACGTGGATACGCAGTATTTT
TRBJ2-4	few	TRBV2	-	CASNSGSYGVQYF	TGTGCCAGCAATTCCGGGAGTTATGGGGTTCAGTACTTC
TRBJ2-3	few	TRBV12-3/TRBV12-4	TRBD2	CASRTSPKSSGHSTDTQYF	TGTGCCAGCAGGACGAGTCCGAAATCTAGCGGCCATAGCACAGATACGCAGTATTTT
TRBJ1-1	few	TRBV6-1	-	CASSPPYGASQAFF	TGTGCCAGCAGTCCACCGTACGGGGCTTCTCAAGCTTTCTTT
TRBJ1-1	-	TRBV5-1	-	CASSLALGTTEAFF	TGCGCCAGCAGCTTGGCCCTCGGTACGACTGAAGCTTTCTTT
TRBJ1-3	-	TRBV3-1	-	CASSQEEVTASSGNTIYF	TGTGCCAGCAGCCAAGAAGAGGTGACTGCGAGCTCTGGAAACACCATATATTTT
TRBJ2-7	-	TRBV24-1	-	CATSDFKGNEQYF	TGTGCCACCAGTGATTTTAAGGGCAACGAGCAGTACTTC
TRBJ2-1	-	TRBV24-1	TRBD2	CATSDLSGLAGGVSEQFF	TGTGCCACCAGTGATTTGTCCGGACTAGCGGGAGGAGTCAGTGAGCAGTTCTTC
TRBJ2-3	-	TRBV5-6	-	CASSSRSAGDTQYF	TGTGCCAGCAGCTCCCGTTCCGCCGGAGATACGCAGTATTTT
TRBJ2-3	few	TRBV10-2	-	CASKILAGTDTQYF	TGCGCCAGTAAGATCCTAGCCGGCACAGATACGCAGTATTTT
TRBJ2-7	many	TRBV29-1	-	CSVEDRGDSYEQYF	TGCAGCGTTGAAGATCGCGGAGACTCCTACGAGCAGTACTTC
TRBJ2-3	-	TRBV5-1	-	CASSSSGTFTDTQYF	TGCGCCAGCAGCTCTTCCGGGACATTCACAGATACGCAGTATTTT
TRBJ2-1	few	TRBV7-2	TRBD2	CASSLAGGRAAVSEQFF	TGTGCCAGCAGCTTAGCTGGCGGGAGGGCCGCCGTCAGTGAGCAGTTCTTC
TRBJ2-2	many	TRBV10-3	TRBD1	CAIGQGHTGELFF	TGTGCCATCGGACAGGGGCATACCGGGGAGCTGTTTTTT
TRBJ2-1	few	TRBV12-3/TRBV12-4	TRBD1	CASSFSGQNNEQFF	TGTGCCAGCAGTTTTTCGGGACAGAACAATGAGCAGTTCTTC